This TCR beta chain was profiled in a study of OX40 agonist ivuxolimab in advanced cancers. Some clones are missing from TCRdb's copy, which holds only in-frame ones; the method was immunoSEQ multiplex PCR. The sample carries about 40,000 clones, 88% recorded once. This clone was picked up a small number of times. This specimen was CD4+ or CD8+ T cells sorted from blood, taken in a trial of the OX40 agonist ivuxolimab. The receptor was derived from an adult with an advanced solid tumor such as melanoma, head and neck, liver or kidney cancer.

The CDR3 sequence: CASSWRGHEGYGYTF. CDR3 nucleotide sequence: TGTGCCAGCAGTTGGAGGGGCCATGAGGGATATGGCTACACCTTC. The chain employs TRBV27 and TRBJ1-2; a weak D match, TRBD1 (5 bases). The V end was cut by 4 bases, the J end by 5 bases, with 17 bases between. From germline, CDR1 is MNHEY and CDR2 SMNVEV (reference sequence). The CDR3 has 15 residues.